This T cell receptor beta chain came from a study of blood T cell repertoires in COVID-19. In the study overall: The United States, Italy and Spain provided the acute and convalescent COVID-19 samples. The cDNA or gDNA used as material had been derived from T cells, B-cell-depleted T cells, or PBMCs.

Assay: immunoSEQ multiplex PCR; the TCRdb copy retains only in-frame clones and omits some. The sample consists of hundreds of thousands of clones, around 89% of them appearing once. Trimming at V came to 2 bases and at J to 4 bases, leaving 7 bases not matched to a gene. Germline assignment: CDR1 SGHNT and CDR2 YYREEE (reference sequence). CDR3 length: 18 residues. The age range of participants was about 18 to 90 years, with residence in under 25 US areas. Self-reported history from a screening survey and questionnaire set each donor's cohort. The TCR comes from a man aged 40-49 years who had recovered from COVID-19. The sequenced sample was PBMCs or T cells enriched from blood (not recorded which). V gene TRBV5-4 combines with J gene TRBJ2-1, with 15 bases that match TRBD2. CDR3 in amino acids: CASSLGGLAGGSYNEQFF. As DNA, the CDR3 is TGTGCCAGCAGCTTAGGCGGACTAGCGGGGGGGTCGTACAATGAGCAGTTCTTC.